This passage covers 28 T cell receptor beta chains from one sample sequenced in a study of CD8 T cells in Susac syndrome. An amount of RNA that ranged from roughly 0.5 to 1 ug was reverse transcribed with random hexamers. Each CDR3 protein is one row after TCRdb ran MiXCR on the immunoSEQ multiplex PCR reads. The sample lists some 26,000 distinct CDR3 sequences; roughly 94% were seen once. The sequenced sample consisted of CD8+ T cells from PBMCs. Source of these receptors: a human donor in good health.

This chain uses TRBV15 with TRBJ2-3; D unresolved. V was cut by 1 base and J by 0 bases, with 8 bases left in between. The germline V gene has CDR1 LNHNV and CDR2 YYDKDF (reference sequence). This CDR3 region has 15 residues. The CDR3 sequence: CATSRVYGSTDTQYF. The CDR3, as DNA: TGTGCCACCAGCAGAGTTTACGGTAGCACAGATACGCAGTATTTT.

The chain joins TRBV12-3 or TRBV12-4 to TRBJ1-2; 8 bases are shared with TRBD1. V lost 4 bases to trimming and J lost 2 bases; unmatched junction nucleotides: 3. CDR3 length: 14 residues. CDR3 loop: CASSSRTGNYGYTF. In DNA, the CDR3 is TGTGCCAGCAGTTCCCGGACAGGGAACTATGGCTACACCTTC.

The V gene is TRBV5-1, the J gene TRBJ2-3, with a weak D call TRBD2 (5 bases). This CDR3 is built from 17 residues. V was cut by 7 bases and J by 0 bases, with 21 bases left in between. Germline loops: CDR1 SGHRS, CDR2 YFSETQ. The CDR3 DNA sequence: TGCGCCAGCGGCCCCCTCCGGGTCGGGGTCAGCACAGATACGCAGTATTTT. It yields the protein CASGPLRVGVSTDTQYF.

V and J are TRBV12-3 or TRBV12-4 and TRBJ2-2, with 10 positions matching TRBD2. This CDR3 is 18 amino acids long. J lost 0 bases, V lost 5 bases, and 9 bases had no gene match. The CDR3 reads CASSPSIAGGPNTGELFF. Written as DNA, the CDR3 is TGTGCCAGCAGTCCCTCGATAGCGGGGGGACCGAACACCGGGGAGCTGTTTTTT.

This clonotype has more than one count but fewer than ten. CDR3 nucleotides: TGTGCCAGCAGCTTTGAAGATTCGGCCGTCGACTATGGCTACACCTTC. It encodes CASSFEDSAVDYGYTF. The chain combines TRBV5-6 with TRBJ1-2; D is uncertain. V gave up 2 bases and J gave up 3 bases, with 17 bases separating them. The CDR3 is made up of 16 amino acids. The V gene's germline CDR1 is SGHDT and CDR2 YYEEEE. The full variable domain, with the rest looked up from reference TRBV5-6 and TRBJ1-2, is DAGVTQSPTHLIKTRGQQVTLRCSPKSGHDTVSWYQQALGQGPQFIFQYYEEEERQRGNFPDRFSGHQFPNYSSELNVNALLLGDSALYLCASSFEDSAVDYGYTFGSGTRLTVV.

The chain couples TRBV27 to TRBJ2-7; D is possibly TRBD2 (5 bases). Germline V lookup: CDR1 MNHEY, CDR2 SMNVEV (reference sequence). The CDR3 consists of 14 residues. Trimming cost V 3 bases and J 0 bases, with 9 bases left between them. This chain's CDR3 is CASSLGGSSYEQYF. CDR3 nucleotide sequence: TGTGCCAGCAGTTTGGGTGGGAGCTCCTACGAGCAGTACTTC.

This rearrangement joins TRBV5-4 to TRBJ1-6; a possible D gene is TRBD1 (5 bases). Germline V gene sequence: CDR1 SGHNT, CDR2 YYREEE (reference sequence). Trimming pared 0 bases from V and 1 base from J, leaving 8 bases between. This CDR3 is built from 16 residues. The CDR3 sequence: CASSLDAGSYNSPLHF. CDR3 nucleotides: TGTGCCAGCAGCTTGGATGCAGGGTCCTATAATTCACCCCTCCACTTT.

The J gene is TRBJ2-4, the V gene TRBV19; D is ambiguous. Germline CDR1 is LNHDA and CDR2 is SQIVND (reference sequence). The CDR3 spans 15 residues. Trimming pared 3 bases from V and 7 bases from J, leaving 16 bases between. The CDR3 sequence: CASSMRGTRWNIQYF. CDR3 sequence (DNA): TGTGCCAGTAGTATGAGAGGAACCAGGTGGAACATTCAGTACTTC.

The chain carries TRBV29-1 and TRBJ2-3, with D perhaps matching TRBD1 (5 bases). Trimming shortened V by 3 bases and J by 4 bases, and 11 bases separated the two germline ends. The CDR3 is 13 residues long. The germline V gene has CDR1 SQVTM and CDR2 ANQGSEA. The CDR3 loop is CSVDSDTSDTQYF. In DNA, the CDR3 is TGCAGCGTTGACTCGGACACCTCAGATACGCAGTATTTT.

Only one count was recorded for this clonotype. J is TRBJ1-5 and V is TRBV6-2 or TRBV6-3; D is undetermined. The germline V gene has CDR1 MNHEY and CDR2 SVGEGT. Trimming shortened V by 6 bases and J by 1 base, and 13 bases separated the two germline ends. This CDR3 has 15 amino acids. Written as DNA, the CDR3 is TGTGCCAGCAGGCCCGATGGAGGAAGCAATCAGCCCCAGCATTTT. Translating it yields CASRPDGGSNQPQHF.

V is TRBV5-1 and J is TRBJ2-3, with a tentative D call TRBD1 (5 bases). This CDR3 is 16 amino acids long. Germline V gene lookup returns CDR1 SGHRS and CDR2 YFSETQ. V was pared by 0 bases and J by 0 bases, with 11 bases between. CDR3 nucleotide sequence: TGCGCCAGCAGCTTGGGGGGCCCGTGGAGCACAGATACGCAGTATTTT. This sequence encodes CASSLGGPWSTDTQYF.

This clonotype was counted once. The V gene is TRBV20-1, the J gene TRBJ1-3; 8 nucleotides match TRBD1. This CDR3 is 15 amino acids long. V lost 6 bases and J lost 4; bases outside the gene matches: 11. Germline loops: CDR1 DFQATT, CDR2 SNEGSKA (reference sequence). Written as DNA, the CDR3 is TGCAGTGCCCCCCTCGCCGGGGACAGGGGAAACACCATATATTTT. The encoded protein is CSAPLAGDRGNTIYF.

This chain connects TRBV7-9 to TRBJ2-3; 8 bases are a match to TRBD1. Germline CDR1 is SEHNR and CDR2 is FQNEAQ (reference sequence). This CDR3 is 15 amino acids long. V shed 6 bases, J shed 5 bases, and the junction held 10 bases outside the gene matches. CDR3 DNA: TGTGCCAGCAGTTCGAGGCAGGGGGCAGGAGATACGCAGTATTTT. It translates to CASSSRQGAGDTQYF.

In regard to this clonotype: The junction shows a germline mismatch at one end, possibly a read error. This chain links TRBV13 with TRBJ2-1; 8 nucleotides agree with TRBD1. Germline V CDR1 and CDR2: PRHDT, FYEKMQ (reference sequence). There are 15 residues in the CDR3. Here the CDR3 DNA reads TGTGCCAGCAGCGGGTACAGGGGGAGCTACAATGAGCAGTCCTTC. This translates into CASSGYRGSYNEQSF.

This sequence joins TRBV11-2 and TRBJ2-3; no clear D gene. V was trimmed by 4 bases and J by 2 bases, leaving 4 bases between them. The CDR3 extends over 12 amino acids. In germline, CDR1 is SGHAT, CDR2 FQNNGV. The CDR3 sequence: CASSSYTDTQYF. In DNA, the CDR3 is TGTGCCAGCAGCTCTTACACAGATACGCAGTATTTT.

The V and J genes are TRBV4-3 and TRBJ1-2; 12 bases agree with TRBD1. Germline CDR1 reads LGHNA; CDR2 reads YSLEER. V trimming: 3 bases; J trimming: 8 bases; junction bases outside the gene matches: 10. This CDR3 is 16 amino acids long. CDR3 loop: CASSHLLGQGARGYTF. DNA of the CDR3: TGCGCCAGCAGCCACCTCCTGGGACAGGGGGCGCGGGGCTACACCTTC.

This rearrangement joins TRBV6-5 to TRBJ2-2; the D is unclear. Trimming stripped 8 bases from V and 6 bases from J, with 16 bases between. The CDR3 contains 14 residues. The V gene's germline CDR1 is MNHEY and CDR2 SVGAGI. The DNA of the CDR3 is TGTGCCAGCGCCCTGGTGGGGTTCTCCGGGGAGCTGTTTTTT. Encoded protein: CASALVGFSGELFF.

In this sample, this clonotype turned up a few times. The chain joins TRBV7-9 to TRBJ1-1; D is possibly TRBD1 (6 bases). V lost 1 base, J lost 0 bases, and 6 bases lay in between. CDR1 is SEHNR and CDR2 is FQNEAQ in the germline V gene (reference sequence). The CDR3 length is 14 residues. The CDR3 protein is CASSLGQVNTEAFF. CDR3 nucleotides: TGTGCCAGCAGCTTAGGACAGGTGAACACTGAAGCTTTCTTT.

The V gene is TRBV6-2 or TRBV6-3, the J gene TRBJ2-7; D tentatively fits TRBD1 or TRBD2 (5 bases each). The CDR3 has 17 residues. The germline V gene encodes CDR1 MNHEY and CDR2 SVGEGT. V lost 0 bases to trimming and J lost 5 bases, with 20 bases between them. The CDR3 DNA is TGTGCCAGCAGTTACTCGATAAGGGGAGAACCGAACCACGAGCAGTACTTC. Its protein is CASSYSIRGEPNHEQYF.

This chain links TRBV27 with TRBJ1-2, with D tentatively TRBD1 (6 bases). The CDR3 covers 13 residues. Germline CDR1 reads MNHEY; CDR2 reads SMNVEV (reference sequence). V was clipped by 3 bases and J by 7 bases, with 12 bases between them. CDR3 in amino acids: CASSLGASSGYTF. In nucleotides, the CDR3 is TGTGCCAGCAGTTTGGGGGCCTCCTCTGGCTACACCTTC.

The chain is built from TRBV20-1 and TRBJ2-2; no definite D call. The CDR3 is 12 amino acids. In germline, CDR1 is DFQATT, CDR2 SNEGSKA (reference sequence). Trimming removed 4 bases at V and 1 base at J, with 4 bases between. CDR3 coding DNA: TGCAGTGCTATCAAGAACACCGGGGAGCTGTTTTTT. It specifies CSAIKNTGELFF.

The CDR3 spells CASSYSPRGNTEAFF. The DNA for the CDR3 is TGTGCCAGCAGTTACTCGCCCAGAGGCAACACTGAAGCTTTCTTT. The chain carries TRBV6-5 and TRBJ1-1; D remains ambiguous. The ends were cut back, 0 bases at V and 2 bases at J, with 10 bases in the middle. Per germline, CDR1 MNHEY and CDR2 SVGAGI. This CDR3 has 15 amino acids.

V gene TRBV7-9 combines with J gene TRBJ2-3; 9 nucleotides line up with TRBD2. Germline CDR1 is SEHNR and CDR2 is FQNEAQ (reference sequence). Trimming took 6 bases from V and 1 from J; bases not matched to a gene: 8. This CDR3 region has 16 residues. The CDR3 loop is CASSPSGGMGTDTQYF. CDR3 coding DNA: TGTGCCAGCAGTCCGAGCGGGGGGATGGGCACAGATACGCAGTATTTT.

The chain employs TRBV4-3 and TRBJ2-7; D perhaps matches TRBD1 (6 bases). Germline-derived CDR1 and CDR2 are LGHNA and YSLEER. This CDR3 has 13 residues. Between the trimmed V and J ends, which lost 4 bases and 3 bases, there was a span of 10 bases. The CDR3 region is CASSPPDSYEQYF. CDR3 nucleotide sequence: TGCGCCAGCAGCCCTCCGGACAGCTACGAGCAGTACTTC.

The chain couples TRBV2 to TRBJ2-7; 7 positions agree with TRBD1. CDR3 length equals 13 residues. V was pared by 5 bases and J by 2 bases, with 3 bases of the junction left unmatched. In germline, CDR1 is SNHLY, CDR2 FYNNEI. CDR3 in amino acids: CASSRGPTYEQYF. CDR3 in DNA: TGTGCCAGCAGTAGGGGGCCTACCTACGAGCAGTACTTC.

The gene calls are TRBV20-1 and TRBJ1-2; 7 bases are shared with TRBD1. There are 14 residues in the CDR3. V trimming: 3 bases; J trimming: 4 bases; junction bases outside the gene matches: 8. The germline gives CDR1 DFQATT, CDR2 SNEGSKA (reference sequence). The CDR3 DNA sequence: TGCAGTGCTAGGGGGGACAGCTCAATCTATGGCTACACCTTC. It specifies CSARGDSSIYGYTF.

The chain couples TRBV2 to TRBJ2-1, with a tentative D call TRBD2 (5 bases). The CDR3 is 15 amino acids. Trimming took 5 bases from V and 7 from J, leaving 18 bases between them. CDR1 and CDR2 (germline): SNHLY, FYNNEI. The CDR3 sequence is CASSRGKVDLNEQFF. Here the CDR3 DNA reads TGTGCCAGCAGTCGGGGAAAGGTCGATCTTAATGAGCAGTTCTTC.

V is TRBV6-2 or TRBV6-3 and J is TRBJ2-5; D is unresolved. The V gene lost 0 bases and the J gene lost 5 bases, with 4 bases spanning the gap. CDR3 length equals 12 residues. The germline CDR1 and CDR2 sequences are MNHEY and SVGEGT. The CDR3 protein is CASSYSSETQYF. The CDR3 DNA reads as TGTGCCAGCAGTTACTCGAGCGAGACCCAGTACTTC.